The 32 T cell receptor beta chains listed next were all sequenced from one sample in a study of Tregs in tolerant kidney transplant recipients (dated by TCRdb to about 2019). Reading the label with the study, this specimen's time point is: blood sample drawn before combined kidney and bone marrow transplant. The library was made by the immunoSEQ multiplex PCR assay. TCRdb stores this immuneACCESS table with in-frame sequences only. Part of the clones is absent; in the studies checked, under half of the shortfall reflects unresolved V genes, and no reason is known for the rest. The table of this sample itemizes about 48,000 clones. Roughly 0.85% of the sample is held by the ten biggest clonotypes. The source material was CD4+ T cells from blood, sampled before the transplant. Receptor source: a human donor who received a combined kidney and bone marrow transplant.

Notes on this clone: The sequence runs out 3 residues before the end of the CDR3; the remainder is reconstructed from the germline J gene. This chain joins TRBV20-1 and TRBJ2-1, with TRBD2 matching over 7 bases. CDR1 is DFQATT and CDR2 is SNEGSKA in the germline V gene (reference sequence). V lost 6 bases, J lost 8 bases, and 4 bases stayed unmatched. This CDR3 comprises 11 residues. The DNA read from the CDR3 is TGCAGTGCCGCAGGGAGGGATGAG. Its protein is CSAAGRDE. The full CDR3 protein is CSAAGRDEQFF.

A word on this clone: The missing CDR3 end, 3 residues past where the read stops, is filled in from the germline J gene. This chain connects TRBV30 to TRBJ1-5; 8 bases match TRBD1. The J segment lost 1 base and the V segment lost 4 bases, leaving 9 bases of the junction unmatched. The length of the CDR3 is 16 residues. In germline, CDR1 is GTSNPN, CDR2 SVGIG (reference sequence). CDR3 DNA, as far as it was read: TGTGCCTGGAACATAGGACAGGGTGTGAGCAATCAGCCC. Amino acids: CAWNIGQGVSNQP. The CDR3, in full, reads CAWNIGQGVSNQPQHF.

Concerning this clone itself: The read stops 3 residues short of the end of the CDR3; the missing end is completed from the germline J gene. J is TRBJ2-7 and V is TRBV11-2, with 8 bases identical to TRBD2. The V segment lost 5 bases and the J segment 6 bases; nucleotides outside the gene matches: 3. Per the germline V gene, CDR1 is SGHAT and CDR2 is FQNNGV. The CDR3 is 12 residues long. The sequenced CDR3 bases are TGTGCCAGCAGCCCGGGGGGGGCCGAG. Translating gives CASSPGGAE. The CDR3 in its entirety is CASSPGGAEQYF.

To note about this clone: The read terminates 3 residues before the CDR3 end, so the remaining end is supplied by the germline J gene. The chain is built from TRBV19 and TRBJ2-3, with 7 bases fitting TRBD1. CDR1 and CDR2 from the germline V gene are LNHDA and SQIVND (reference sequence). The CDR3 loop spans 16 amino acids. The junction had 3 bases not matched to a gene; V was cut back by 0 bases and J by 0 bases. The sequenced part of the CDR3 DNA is TGTGCCAGTAGTATAGATAGGGGACAGAGCACAGATACG. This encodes CASSIDRGQSTDT. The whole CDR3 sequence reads CASSIDRGQSTDTQYF.

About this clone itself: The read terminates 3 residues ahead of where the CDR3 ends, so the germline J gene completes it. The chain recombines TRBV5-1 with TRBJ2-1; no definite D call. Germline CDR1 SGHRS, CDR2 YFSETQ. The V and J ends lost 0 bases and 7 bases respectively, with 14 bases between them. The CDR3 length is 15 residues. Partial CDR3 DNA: TGCGCCAGCAGCTTGGGTCTAGGAGTGGTGAATGAG. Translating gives CASSLGLGVVNE. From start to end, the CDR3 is CASSLGLGVVNEQFF.

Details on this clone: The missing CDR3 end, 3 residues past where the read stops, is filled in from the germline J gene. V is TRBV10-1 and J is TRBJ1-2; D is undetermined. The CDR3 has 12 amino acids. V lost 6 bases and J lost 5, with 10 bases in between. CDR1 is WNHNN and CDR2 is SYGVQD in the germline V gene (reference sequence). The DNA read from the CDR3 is TGCGCCAGCAGCCCTTCGGGGTATGGC. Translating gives CASSPSGYG. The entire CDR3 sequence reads CASSPSGYGYTF.

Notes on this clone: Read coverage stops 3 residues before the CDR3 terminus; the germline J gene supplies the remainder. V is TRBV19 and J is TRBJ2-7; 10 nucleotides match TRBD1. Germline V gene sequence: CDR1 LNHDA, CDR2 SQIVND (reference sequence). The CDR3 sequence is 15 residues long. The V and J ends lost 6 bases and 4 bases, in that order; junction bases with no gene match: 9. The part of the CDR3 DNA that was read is TGTGCCAGTAGCCCCGGCGGGACAGGGGAGTACGAG. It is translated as CASSPGGTGEYE. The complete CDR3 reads CASSPGGTGEYEQYF.

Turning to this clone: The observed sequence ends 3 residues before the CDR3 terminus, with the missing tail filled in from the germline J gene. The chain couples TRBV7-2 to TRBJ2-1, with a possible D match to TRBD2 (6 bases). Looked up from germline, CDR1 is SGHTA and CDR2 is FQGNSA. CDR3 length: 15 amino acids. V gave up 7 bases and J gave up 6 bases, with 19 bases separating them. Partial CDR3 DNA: TGTGCCAGCAACATACTGGAGGGGTCAGGCAATGAG. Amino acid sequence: CASNILEGSGNE. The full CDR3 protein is CASNILEGSGNEQFF.

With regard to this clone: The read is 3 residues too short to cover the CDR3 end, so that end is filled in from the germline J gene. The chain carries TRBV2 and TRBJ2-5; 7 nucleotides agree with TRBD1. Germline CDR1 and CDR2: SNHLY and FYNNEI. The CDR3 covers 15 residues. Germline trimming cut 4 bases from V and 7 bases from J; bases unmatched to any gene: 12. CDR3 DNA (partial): TGTGCCAGCAGTGGAGAGCGGACAGGTGTCGGGACC. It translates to CASSGERTGVGT. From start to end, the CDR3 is CASSGERTGVGTQYF. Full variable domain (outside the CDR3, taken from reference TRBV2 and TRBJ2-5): EPEVTQTPSHQVTQMGQEVILRCVPISNHLYFYWYRQILGQKVEFLVSFYNNEISEKSEIFDDQFSVERPDGSNFTLKIRSTKLEDSAMYFCASSGERTGVGTQYFGPGTRLLVL.

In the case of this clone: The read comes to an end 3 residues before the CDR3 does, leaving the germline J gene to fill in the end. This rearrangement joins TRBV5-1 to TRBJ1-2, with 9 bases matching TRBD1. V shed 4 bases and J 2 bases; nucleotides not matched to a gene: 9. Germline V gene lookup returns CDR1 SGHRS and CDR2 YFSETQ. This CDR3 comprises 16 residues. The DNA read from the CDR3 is TGCGCCAGCAGCATGACCGGGACAGGGATGAACTATGGC. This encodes CASSMTGTGMNYG. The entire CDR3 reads CASSMTGTGMNYGYTF.

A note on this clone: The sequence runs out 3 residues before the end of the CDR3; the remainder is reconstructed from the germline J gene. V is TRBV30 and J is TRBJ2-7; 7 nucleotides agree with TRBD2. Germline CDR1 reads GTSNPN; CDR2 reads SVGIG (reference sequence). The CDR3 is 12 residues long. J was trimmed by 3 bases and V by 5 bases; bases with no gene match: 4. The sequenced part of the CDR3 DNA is TGTGCCTGGGAGAGGGACTACTACGAG. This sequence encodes CAWERDYYE. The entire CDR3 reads CAWERDYYEQYF.

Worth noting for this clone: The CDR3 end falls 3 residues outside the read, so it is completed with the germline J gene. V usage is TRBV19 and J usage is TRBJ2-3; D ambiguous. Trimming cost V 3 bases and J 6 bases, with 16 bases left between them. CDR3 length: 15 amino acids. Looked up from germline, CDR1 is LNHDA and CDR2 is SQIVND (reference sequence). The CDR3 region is CASSIAVTSTDTQYF. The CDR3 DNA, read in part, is TGTGCCAGTAGTATCGCAGTAACCTCCACCGATACG.

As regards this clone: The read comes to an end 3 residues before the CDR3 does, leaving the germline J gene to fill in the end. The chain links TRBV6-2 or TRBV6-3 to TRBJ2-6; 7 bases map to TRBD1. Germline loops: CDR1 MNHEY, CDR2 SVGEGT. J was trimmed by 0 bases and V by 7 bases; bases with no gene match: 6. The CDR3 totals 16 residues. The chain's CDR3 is CASTRQGHSGANVLTF. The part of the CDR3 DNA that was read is TGTGCCAGCACCCGACAGGGCCACTCTGGGGCCAACGTC.

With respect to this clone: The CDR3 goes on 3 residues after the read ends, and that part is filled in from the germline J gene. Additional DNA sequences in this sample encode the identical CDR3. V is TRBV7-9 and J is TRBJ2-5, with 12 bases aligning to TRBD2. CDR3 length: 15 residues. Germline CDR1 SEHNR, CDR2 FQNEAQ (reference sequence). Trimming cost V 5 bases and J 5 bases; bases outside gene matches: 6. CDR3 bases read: TGTGCCAGCAGCCCGGGACTAGCGGGCGGGGAGACC. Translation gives CASSPGLAGGET. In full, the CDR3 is CASSPGLAGGETQYF.

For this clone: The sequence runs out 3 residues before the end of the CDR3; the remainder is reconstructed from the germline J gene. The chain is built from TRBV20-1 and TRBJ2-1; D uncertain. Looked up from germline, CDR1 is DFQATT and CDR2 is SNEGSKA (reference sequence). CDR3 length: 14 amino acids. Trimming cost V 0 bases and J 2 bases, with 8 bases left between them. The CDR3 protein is CSARDPATYNEQFF. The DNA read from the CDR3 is TGCAGTGCTAGAGATCCCGCTACCTACAATGAG.

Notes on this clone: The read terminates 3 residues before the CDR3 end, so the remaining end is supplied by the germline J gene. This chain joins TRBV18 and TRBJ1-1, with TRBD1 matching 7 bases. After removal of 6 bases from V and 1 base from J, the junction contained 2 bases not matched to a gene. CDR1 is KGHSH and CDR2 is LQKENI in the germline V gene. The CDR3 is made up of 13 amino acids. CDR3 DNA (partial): TGTGCCAGCTCTCAGGGGGAGAACACTGAA. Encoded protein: CASSQGENTE. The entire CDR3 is CASSQGENTEAFF.

The part of the CDR3 DNA that was read is TGCGCCAGCAGCCGGACAGGGGGGTTAGGAGAA. The encoded protein is CASSRTGGLGE. The complete CDR3 protein is CASSRTGGLGEAFF. The V call is TRBV5-1, the J call TRBJ1-1; 10 nucleotides match TRBD1. The CDR3 extends 3 residues past the end of the read, so its final part is completed from the germline J gene. This CDR3 comprises 14 residues. Germline loops: CDR1 SGHRS, CDR2 YFSETQ.

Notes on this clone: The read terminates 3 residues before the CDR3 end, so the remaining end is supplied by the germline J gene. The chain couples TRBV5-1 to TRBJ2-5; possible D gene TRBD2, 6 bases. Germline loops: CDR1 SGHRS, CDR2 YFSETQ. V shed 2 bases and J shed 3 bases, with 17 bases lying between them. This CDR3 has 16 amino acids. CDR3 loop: CASSFAGPRGKETQYF. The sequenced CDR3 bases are TGCGCCAGCAGCTTTGCGGGTCCTCGCGGGAAAGAGACC. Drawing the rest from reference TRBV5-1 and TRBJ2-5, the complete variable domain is KAGVTQTPRYLIKTRGQQVTLSCSPISGHRSVSWYQQTPGQGLQFLFEYFSETQRNKGNFPGRFSGRQFSNSRSEMNVSTLELGDSALYLCASSFAGPRGKETQYFGPGTRLLVL.

The CDR3 reads CASSLAPSISTDTQYF. The sequenced CDR3 bases are TGCGCCAGCAGCTTGGCCCCTAGCATAAGCACAGATACG. The gene calls are TRBV5-1 and TRBJ2-3; D might be TRBD2 (5 bases). The DNA ends 3 residues before the CDR3 does, and the rest of the CDR3 is filled in from the germline J gene. Germline loops: CDR1 SGHRS, CDR2 YFSETQ. Between the trimmed V and J ends, which lost 0 bases and 0 bases, there was a span of 11 bases. This CDR3 has 16 amino acids. Using reference TRBV5-1 and TRBJ2-3 for the parts outside the CDR3, the full variable domain is KAGVTQTPRYLIKTRGQQVTLSCSPISGHRSVSWYQQTPGQGLQFLFEYFSETQRNKGNFPGRFSGRQFSNSRSEMNVSTLELGDSALYLCASSLAPSISTDTQYFGPGTRLTVL.

CDR3 region: CASSAGGSSYEQYF. CDR3 DNA, as far as it was read: TGTGCCAGCAGTGCCGGGGGGAGCTCCTACGAG. The chain is built from TRBV6-1 and TRBJ2-7; 7 nucleotides align to TRBD2. The read is 3 residues too short to cover the CDR3 end, so that end is filled in from the germline J gene. The length of the CDR3 is 14 residues. V shed 4 bases, J shed 0 bases, and the junction held 3 bases outside the gene matches. Germline CDR1 and CDR2: MNHNS and SASEGT.

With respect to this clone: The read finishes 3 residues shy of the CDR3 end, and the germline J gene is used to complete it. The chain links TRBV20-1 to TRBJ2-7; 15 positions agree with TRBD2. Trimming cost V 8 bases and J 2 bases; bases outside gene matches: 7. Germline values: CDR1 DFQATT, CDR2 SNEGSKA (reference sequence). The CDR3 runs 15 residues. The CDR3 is CSSGTSGRQTYEQYF. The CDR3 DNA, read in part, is TGCAGTTCCGGGACTAGCGGGAGGCAAACCTACGAG.

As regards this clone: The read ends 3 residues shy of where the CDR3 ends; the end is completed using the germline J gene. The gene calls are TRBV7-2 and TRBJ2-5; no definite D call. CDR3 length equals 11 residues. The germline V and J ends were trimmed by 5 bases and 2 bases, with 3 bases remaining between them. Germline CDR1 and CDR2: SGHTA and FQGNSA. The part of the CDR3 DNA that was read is TGTGCCAGCAGCCAACAAGAGACC. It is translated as CASSQQET. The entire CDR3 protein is CASSQQETQYF.

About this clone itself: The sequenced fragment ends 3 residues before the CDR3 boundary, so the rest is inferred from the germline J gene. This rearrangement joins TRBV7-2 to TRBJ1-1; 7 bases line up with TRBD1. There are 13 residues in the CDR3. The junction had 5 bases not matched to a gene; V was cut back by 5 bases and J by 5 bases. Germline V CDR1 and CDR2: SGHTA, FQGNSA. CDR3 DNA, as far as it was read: TGTGCCAGCAGCAAAGACAGGGTGACTGAA. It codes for CASSKDRVTE. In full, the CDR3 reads CASSKDRVTEAFF.

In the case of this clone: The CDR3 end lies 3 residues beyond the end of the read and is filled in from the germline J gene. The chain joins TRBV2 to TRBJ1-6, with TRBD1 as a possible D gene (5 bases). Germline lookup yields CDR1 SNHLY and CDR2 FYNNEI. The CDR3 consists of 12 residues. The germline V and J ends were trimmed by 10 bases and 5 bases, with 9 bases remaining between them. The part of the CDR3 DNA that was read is TGTGCCACCAGAGGGGATAATTCACCC. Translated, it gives CATRGDNSP. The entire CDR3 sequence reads CATRGDNSPLHF.

The CDR3 sequence is CASSPTRPETQYF. Partial CDR3 DNA: TGTGCCAGCAGCCCTACTAGACCCGAGACC. The chain carries TRBV5-5 and TRBJ2-5; possibly TRBD2 for D (5 bases). The CDR3 end lies 3 residues beyond the end of the read and is filled in from the germline J gene. The germline V gene encodes CDR1 SGHKS and CDR2 YYEKEE (reference sequence). The CDR3 extends over 13 amino acids. V lost 4 bases, J lost 5 bases, and 12 bases lay in between. Combining the CDR3 with reference TRBV5-5 and TRBJ2-5 gives the whole variable domain DAGVTQSPTHLIKTRGQQVTLRCSPISGHKSVSWYQQVLGQGPQFIFQYYEKEERGRGNFPDRFSARQFPNYSSELNVNALLLGDSALYLCASSPTRPETQYFGPGTRLLVL.

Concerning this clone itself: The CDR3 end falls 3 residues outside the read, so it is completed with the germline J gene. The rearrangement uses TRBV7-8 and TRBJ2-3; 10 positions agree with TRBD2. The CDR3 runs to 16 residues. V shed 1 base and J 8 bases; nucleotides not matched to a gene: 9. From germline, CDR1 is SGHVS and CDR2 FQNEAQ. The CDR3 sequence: CASSLGGGSGRGTQYF. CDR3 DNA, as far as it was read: TGTGCCAGCAGCTTAGGGGGCGGGAGCGGGAGGGGTACG.

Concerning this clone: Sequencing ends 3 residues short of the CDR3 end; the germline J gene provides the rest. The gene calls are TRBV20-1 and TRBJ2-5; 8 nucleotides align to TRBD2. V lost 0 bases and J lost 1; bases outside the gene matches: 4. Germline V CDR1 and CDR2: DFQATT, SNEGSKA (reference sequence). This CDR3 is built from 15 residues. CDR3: CSARDGRGPQETQYF. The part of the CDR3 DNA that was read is TGCAGTGCTAGAGACGGGAGGGGCCCCCAAGAGACC.

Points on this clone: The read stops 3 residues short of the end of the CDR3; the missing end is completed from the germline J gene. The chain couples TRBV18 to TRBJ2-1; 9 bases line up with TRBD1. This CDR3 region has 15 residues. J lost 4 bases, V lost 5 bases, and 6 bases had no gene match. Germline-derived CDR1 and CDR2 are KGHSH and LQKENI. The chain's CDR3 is CASSFDRGAYNEQFF. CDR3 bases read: TGTGCCAGCTCATTCGACAGGGGGGCATACAATGAG.

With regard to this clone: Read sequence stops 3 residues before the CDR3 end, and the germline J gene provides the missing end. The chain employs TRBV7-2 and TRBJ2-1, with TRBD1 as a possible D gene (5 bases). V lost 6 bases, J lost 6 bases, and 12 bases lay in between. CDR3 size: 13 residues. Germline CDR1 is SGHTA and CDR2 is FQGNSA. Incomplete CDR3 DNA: TGTGCCAGCAGTACTTGGCAGGGCAATGAG. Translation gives CASSTWQGNE. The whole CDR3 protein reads CASSTWQGNEQFF.

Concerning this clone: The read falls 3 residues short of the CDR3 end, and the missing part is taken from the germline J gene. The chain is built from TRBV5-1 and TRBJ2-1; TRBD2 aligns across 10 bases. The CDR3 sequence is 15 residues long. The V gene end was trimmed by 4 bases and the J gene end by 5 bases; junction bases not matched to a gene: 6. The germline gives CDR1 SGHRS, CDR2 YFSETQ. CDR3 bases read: TGCGCCAGCAGCGCCGGGACTAGCGATAACAATGAG. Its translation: CASSAGTSDNNE. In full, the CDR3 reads CASSAGTSDNNEQFF.

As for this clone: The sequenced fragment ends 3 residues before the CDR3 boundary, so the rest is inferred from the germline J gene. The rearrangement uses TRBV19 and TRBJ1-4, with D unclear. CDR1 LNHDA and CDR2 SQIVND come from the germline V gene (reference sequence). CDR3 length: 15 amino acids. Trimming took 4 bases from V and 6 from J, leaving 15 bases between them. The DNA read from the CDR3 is TGTGCCAGTAGTAGGCTGACCCCCGGGGATGAAAAA. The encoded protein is CASSRLTPGDEK. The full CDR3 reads CASSRLTPGDEKLFF.

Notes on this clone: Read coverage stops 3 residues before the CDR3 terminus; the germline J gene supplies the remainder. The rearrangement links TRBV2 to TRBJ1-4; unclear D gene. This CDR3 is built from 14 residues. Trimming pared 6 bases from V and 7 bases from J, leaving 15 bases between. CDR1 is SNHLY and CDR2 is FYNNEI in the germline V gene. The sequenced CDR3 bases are TGTGCCAGCAGGGAAATCGGGGAAGGTGAAAAA. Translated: CASREIGEGEK. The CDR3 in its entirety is CASREIGEGEKLFF.